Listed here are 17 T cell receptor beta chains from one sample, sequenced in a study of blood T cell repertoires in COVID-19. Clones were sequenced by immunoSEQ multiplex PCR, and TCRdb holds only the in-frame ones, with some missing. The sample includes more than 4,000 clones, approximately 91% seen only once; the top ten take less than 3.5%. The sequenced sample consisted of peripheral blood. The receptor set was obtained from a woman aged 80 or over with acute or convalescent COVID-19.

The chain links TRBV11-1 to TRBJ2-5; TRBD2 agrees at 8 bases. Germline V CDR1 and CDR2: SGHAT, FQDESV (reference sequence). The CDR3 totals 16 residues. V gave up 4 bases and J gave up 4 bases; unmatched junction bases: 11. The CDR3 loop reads CASSSPGLGGPETQYF. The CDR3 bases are TGTGCCAGCAGCTCTCCGGGACTAGGAGGGCCAGAGACCCAGTACTTC.

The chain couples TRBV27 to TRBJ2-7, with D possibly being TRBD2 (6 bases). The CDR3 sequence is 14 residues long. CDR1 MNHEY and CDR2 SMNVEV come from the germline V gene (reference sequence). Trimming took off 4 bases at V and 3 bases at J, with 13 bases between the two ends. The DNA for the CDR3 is TGTGCCAGCAGTTCGGTCCGGGAGAGCTACGAGCAGTACTTC. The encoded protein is CASSSVRESYEQYF.

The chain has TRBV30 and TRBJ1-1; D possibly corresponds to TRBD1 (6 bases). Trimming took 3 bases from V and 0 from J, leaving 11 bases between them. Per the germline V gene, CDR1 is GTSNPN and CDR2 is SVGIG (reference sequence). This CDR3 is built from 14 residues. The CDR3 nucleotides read TGTGCCTGGAGCTTCAGGGGAATGAACACTGAAGCTTTCTTT. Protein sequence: CAWSFRGMNTEAFF.

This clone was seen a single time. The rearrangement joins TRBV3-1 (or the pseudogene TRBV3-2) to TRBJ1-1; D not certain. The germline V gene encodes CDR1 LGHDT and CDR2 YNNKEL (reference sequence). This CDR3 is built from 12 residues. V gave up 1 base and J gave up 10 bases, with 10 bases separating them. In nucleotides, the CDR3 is TGTGCCAGCAGCCAAGCCGAGGGTCGAGCTTTCTTT. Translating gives CASSQAEGRAFF.

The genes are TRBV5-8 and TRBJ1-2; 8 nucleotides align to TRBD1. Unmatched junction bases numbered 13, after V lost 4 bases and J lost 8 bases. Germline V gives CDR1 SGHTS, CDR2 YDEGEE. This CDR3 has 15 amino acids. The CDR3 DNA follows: TGTGCCAGCAGCCGGGGACAGGAAATAATCGGGGGCTACACCTTC. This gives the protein CASSRGQEIIGGYTF.

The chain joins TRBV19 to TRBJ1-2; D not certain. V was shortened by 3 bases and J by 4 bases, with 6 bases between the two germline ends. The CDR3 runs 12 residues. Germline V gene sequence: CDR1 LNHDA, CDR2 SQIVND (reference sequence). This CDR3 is CASSIRSYGYTF. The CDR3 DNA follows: TGTGCCAGTAGTATCAGGTCCTATGGCTACACCTTC.

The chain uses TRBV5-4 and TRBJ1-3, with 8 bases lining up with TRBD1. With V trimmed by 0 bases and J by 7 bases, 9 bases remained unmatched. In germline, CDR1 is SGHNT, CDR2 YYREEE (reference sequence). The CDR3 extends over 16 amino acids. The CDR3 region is CASSLGGSGGRNTIYF. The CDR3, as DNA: TGTGCCAGCAGCTTGGGCGGGTCAGGGGGCCGGAACACCATATATTTT.

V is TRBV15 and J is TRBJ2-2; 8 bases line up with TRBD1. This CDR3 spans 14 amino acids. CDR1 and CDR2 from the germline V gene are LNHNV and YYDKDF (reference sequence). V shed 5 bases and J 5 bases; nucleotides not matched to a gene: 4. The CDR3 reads CATSWRTGTGELFF. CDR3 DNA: TGTGCCACCAGCTGGCGGACAGGGACCGGGGAGCTGTTTTTT.

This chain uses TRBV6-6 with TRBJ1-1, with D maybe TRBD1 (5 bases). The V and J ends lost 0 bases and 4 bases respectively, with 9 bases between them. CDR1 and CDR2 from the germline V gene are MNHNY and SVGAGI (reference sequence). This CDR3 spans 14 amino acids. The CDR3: CASSYSGQITEAFF. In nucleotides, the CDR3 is TGTGCCAGCAGTTACTCGGGGCAGATCACTGAAGCTTTCTTT.

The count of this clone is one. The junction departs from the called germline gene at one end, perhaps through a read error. CDR3 nucleotides: TGTGCCAGCAGCCTAGACAATACTCCCGGTGAGAAACTGTTTTTT. Its translation: CASSLDNTPGEKLFF. V gene TRBV11-3 combines with J gene TRBJ1-4, with D uncertain. The CDR3 is 15 amino acids. Germline V gives CDR1 SGHNT, CDR2 YENEEA.

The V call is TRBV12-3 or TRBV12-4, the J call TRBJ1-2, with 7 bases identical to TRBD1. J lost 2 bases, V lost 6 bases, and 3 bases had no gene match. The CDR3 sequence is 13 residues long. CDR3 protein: CASRLQGNYGYTF. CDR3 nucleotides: TGTGCCAGCAGGCTACAGGGGAACTATGGCTACACCTTC.

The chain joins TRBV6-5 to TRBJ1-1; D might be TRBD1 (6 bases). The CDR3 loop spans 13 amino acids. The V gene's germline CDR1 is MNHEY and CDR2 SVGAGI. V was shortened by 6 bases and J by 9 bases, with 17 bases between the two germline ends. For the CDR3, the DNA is TGTGCCAGCAGATCCACGCCCGGGACAAAAGCTTTCTTT. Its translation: CASRSTPGTKAFF.

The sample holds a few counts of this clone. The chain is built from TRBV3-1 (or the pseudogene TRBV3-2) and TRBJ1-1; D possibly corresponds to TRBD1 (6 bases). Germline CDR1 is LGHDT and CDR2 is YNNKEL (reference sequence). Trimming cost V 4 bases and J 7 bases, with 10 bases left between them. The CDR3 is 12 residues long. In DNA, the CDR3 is TGTGCCAGCAGCCCCCCACAGGGTGAAGCTTTCTTT. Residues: CASSPPQGEAFF.

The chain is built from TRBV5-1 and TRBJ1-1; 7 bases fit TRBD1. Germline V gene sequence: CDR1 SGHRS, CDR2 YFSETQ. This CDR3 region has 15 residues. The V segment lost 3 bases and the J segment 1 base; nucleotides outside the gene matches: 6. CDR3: CASSSQGGKNTEAFF. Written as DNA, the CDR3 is TGCGCCAGCAGCTCCCAAGGGGGCAAGAACACTGAAGCTTTCTTT.

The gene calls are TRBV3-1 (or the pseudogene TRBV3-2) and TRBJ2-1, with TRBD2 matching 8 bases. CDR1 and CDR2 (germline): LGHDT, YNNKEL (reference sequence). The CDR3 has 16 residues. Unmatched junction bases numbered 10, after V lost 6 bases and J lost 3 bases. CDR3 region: CASSRYPRGDYNEQFF. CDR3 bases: TGTGCCAGCAGTCGTTATCCGCGGGGGGACTACAATGAGCAGTTCTTC.

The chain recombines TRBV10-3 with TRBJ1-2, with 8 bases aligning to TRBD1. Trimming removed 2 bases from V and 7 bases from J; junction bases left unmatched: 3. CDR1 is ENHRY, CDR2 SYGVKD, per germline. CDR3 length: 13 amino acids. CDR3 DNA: TGTGCCATCAGTGAGACAGGGGGAGGTGGCTACACCTTC. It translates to CAISETGGGGYTF.

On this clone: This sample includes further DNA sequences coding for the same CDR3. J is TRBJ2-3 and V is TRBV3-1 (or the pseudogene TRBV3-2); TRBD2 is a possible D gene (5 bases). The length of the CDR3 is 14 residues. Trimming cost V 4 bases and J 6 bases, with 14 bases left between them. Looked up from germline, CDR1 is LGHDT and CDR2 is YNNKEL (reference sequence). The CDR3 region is CASSPGRGGDTQYF. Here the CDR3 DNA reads TGTGCCAGCAGCCCCGGACGGGGTGGGGATACGCAGTATTTT.